The rows below give T cell receptor beta chains drawn from one sample of a study of T-cell memory formation after mild COVID-19. MiXCR was run by TCRdb on the 5' RACE reads, yielding one entry per CDR3 protein. Among 95,000 to 110,000 distinct CDR3 sequences listed, about 15% were seen once. The sample consisted of PBMCs or a T cell subset sorted from them (not recorded which). Every receptor here comes from a man aged 18 to 30 who had mild COVID-19 (a few samples of this study predate the infection). Cell type and time point are not known. The CDR3 runs from the conserved cysteine through the conserved F or W. The D gene is left open where the match is weak. Clone size is shown for a subset of rows, as once, few, many or a class of expanded clone.

J gene | clone size | V gene | D gene | CDR3 protein | CDR3 DNA
TRBJ1-5 | few | TRBV15 | TRBD1 | CATSRNRGTNQPQHF | TGTGCCACCAGCAGAAACAGGGGGACCAATCAGCCCCAGCATTTT
TRBJ1-6 | NA | TRBV7-2 | NA | CASSLRGQVPTSPLHF | TGTGCCAGCAGCTTACGGGGGCAGGTCCCCACTTCACCCCTCCACTTT
TRBJ2-1 | NA | TRBV3-1 | TRBD1 | CASSHAYRTGRVAYNEQFF | TGTGCCAGCAGCCATGCATACAGGACAGGGCGGGTGGCCTACAATGAGCAGTTCTTC
TRBJ2-7 | many | TRBV27 | TRBD1 | CASSLGTGAYEQYF | TGTGCCAGCAGCCTCGGGACAGGTGCCTACGAGCAGTACTTC
TRBJ2-3 | NA | TRBV12-3/TRBV12-4 | TRBD2 | CASRKAGGADTQYF | TGTGCCAGCAGGAAAGCGGGGGGTGCAGATACGCAGTATTTT
TRBJ2-7 | NA | TRBV3-1 | NA | CASSPTAYEQYF | TGTGCCAGCAGCCCCACCGCCTACGAGCAGTACTTC
TRBJ1-2 | NA | TRBV5-1 | NA | CASSLAQEQYGYTF | TGCGCCAGCAGCTTGGCCCAGGAGCAGTATGGCTACACCTTC
TRBJ2-5 | few | TRBV27 | NA | CASRIGSDQETQYF | TGTGCCAGCAGGATCGGGAGCGACCAAGAGACCCAGTACTTC
TRBJ2-2 | few | TRBV11-2 | TRBD1 | CASRSGQGSTGELFF | TGTGCCAGCAGATCGGGACAGGGATCAACCGGGGAGCTGTTTTTT
TRBJ2-1 | few | TRBV7-9 | TRBD2 | CASSIVLAGVSYNEQFF | TGTGCCAGCAGCATAGTCCTAGCGGGGGTCTCCTACAATGAGCAGTTCTTC
TRBJ2-1 | many | TRBV7-9 | NA | CASSYGTGAYNEQFF | TGTGCCAGCAGCTACGGGACTGGGGCCTACAATGAGCAGTTCTTC
TRBJ2-2 | many | TRBV7-6 | NA | CASSPENTGELFF | TGTGCCAGCAGCCCCGAGAACACCGGGGAGCTGTTTTTT
TRBJ2-1 | NA | TRBV21-1 | NA | CASSFLARVTEQFF | TGTGCCAGCAGCTTTCTAGCAAGGGTTACTGAGCAGTTCTTC
TRBJ2-1 | NA | TRBV7-9 | TRBD2 | CASSLTPGTSPDNEQFF | TGTGCCAGCAGCTTAACCCCGGGGACTAGTCCCGACAATGAGCAGTTCTTC
TRBJ2-2 | few | TRBV9 | NA | CASSGTTGTNTGELFF | TGTGCCAGCAGCGGAACCACCGGGACGAACACCGGGGAGCTGTTTTTT
TRBJ2-3 | NA | TRBV27 | TRBD2 | CASSRSSGGVSDTQYF | TGTGCCAGCAGCCGGAGTAGCGGGGGGGTTTCAGATACGCAGTATTTT
TRBJ2-2 | NA | TRBV29-1 | NA | CSVEFADSNTGELFF | TGCAGCGTTGAATTTGCGGACAGTAACACCGGGGAGCTGTTTTTT
TRBJ2-2 | many | TRBV4-2 | NA | CASSQVGGGPNTGELFF | TGTGCCAGCAGCCAAGTCGGAGGGGGGCCTAACACCGGGGAGCTGTTTTTT
TRBJ2-1 | few | TRBV4-3 | TRBD2 | CASSQWVSFVAGKRNEQFF | TGCGCCAGCAGCCAATGGGTCTCGTTCGTAGCGGGGAAGAGGAATGAGCAGTTCTTC
TRBJ2-2 | NA | TRBV6-6 | TRBD2 | CASSYPQLAGRGSLPSGELFF | TGTGCCAGCAGTTACCCACAACTAGCGGGGAGGGGTTCGCTGCCCTCCGGGGAGCTGTTTTTT
TRBJ1-1 | NA | TRBV6-2/TRBV6-3 | TRBD1 | CASSYSEGGLGEAFF | TGTGCCAGCAGTTACTCAGAAGGGGGCCTGGGGGAAGCTTTCTTT
TRBJ2-1 | few | TRBV11-2 | NA | CASSLGWASVPNADEQFF | TGTGCCAGCAGCTTAGGGTGGGCTAGCGTCCCGAATGCGGATGAGCAGTTCTTC
TRBJ1-2 | few | TRBV15 | TRBD1 | CATSRDQGGYGYTF | TGTGCCACCAGCAGAGATCAGGGGGGCTATGGCTACACCTTC
TRBJ2-7 | many | TRBV12-3/TRBV12-4 | NA | CASTLQGSYEQYF | TGTGCCAGCACCCTACAGGGTTCCTACGAGCAGTACTTC
TRBJ2-4 | NA | TRBV12-3/TRBV12-4 | NA | CASSSIRAQNIQYF | TGTGCCAGCAGTTCCATCCGGGCCCAGAACATTCAGTACTTC
TRBJ2-3 | NA | TRBV6-6 | TRBD1 | CASSYRDSEGATDTQYF | TGTGCCAGCAGTTACCGGGACAGCGAAGGAGCCACAGATACGCAGTATTTT
TRBJ2-7 | NA | TRBV6-5 | NA | CASSYHQSTRSYEQYF | TGTGCCAGCAGTTATCACCAGTCCACACGCTCCTACGAGCAGTACTTC
TRBJ1-5 | NA | TRBV6-5 | NA | CASGLREPQHF | TGTGCCAGCGGCCTGAGGGAGCCCCAGCATTTT
TRBJ2-6 | many | TRBV4-3 | NA | CASSQDSPSGANVLTF | TGCGCCAGCAGCCAGGACAGTCCCTCTGGGGCCAACGTCCTGACTTTC
TRBJ2-1 | many | TRBV4-3 | TRBD2 | CASSQDEGLAGSYEQFF | TGCGCCAGCAGCCAAGATGAGGGACTAGCGGGGTCCTATGAGCAGTTCTTC
TRBJ2-5 | NA | TRBV4-1 | NA | CASSRSAGRTETQYF | TGCGCCAGCAGCCGGTCCGCGGGGAGGACGGAGACCCAGTACTTC
TRBJ2-1 | few | TRBV7-9 | TRBD2 | CASSYPTSGGLNEQFF | TGTGCCAGCAGCTACCCGACTAGCGGGGGCCTCAATGAGCAGTTCTTC
TRBJ2-2 | NA | TRBV20-1 | TRBD1 | CSAREGQEFGELFF | TGCAGTGCTAGAGAGGGACAGGAGTTCGGGGAGCTGTTTTTT
TRBJ2-6 | few | TRBV6-2/TRBV6-3 | TRBD2 | CASSRPTSGGPFSGANVLTF | TGTGCCAGCAGCCGACCTACTAGCGGGGGGCCTTTCTCTGGGGCCAACGTCCTGACTTTC
TRBJ2-1 | NA | TRBV9 | TRBD1 | CASSVGQARSSYNEQFF | TGTGCCAGCAGCGTTGGACAGGCCCGAAGCTCCTACAATGAGCAGTTCTTC
TRBJ2-1 | large | TRBV7-6 | NA | CASSPGYEQFF | TGTGCCAGCAGCCCTGGGTATGAGCAGTTCTTC
TRBJ2-5 | few | TRBV9 | NA | CASSVDGAMETQYF | TGTGCCAGCAGCGTAGACGGGGCTATGGAGACCCAGTACTTC
TRBJ2-5 | NA | TRBV4-1 | TRBD1 | CASSLGTVKQETQYF | TGCGCCAGCAGCCTCGGGACAGTGAAACAAGAGACCCAGTACTTC
TRBJ2-3 | many | TRBV6-2/TRBV6-3 | NA | CASSYWSTDTQYF | TGTGCCAGCAGTTACTGGAGCACAGATACGCAGTATTTT
TRBJ1-2 | NA | TRBV29-1 | TRBD1 | CSVFDGTGLYGYTF | TGCAGCGTGTTCGACGGGACAGGGCTCTATGGCTACACCTTC
TRBJ1-2 | many | TRBV20-1 | NA | CSAIPMGGGYGYTF | TGCAGTGCTATCCCCATGGGGGGAGGCTATGGCTACACCTTC
TRBJ2-4 | NA | TRBV29-1 | NA | CSVEVQLNIQYF | TGCAGCGTTGAAGTGCAGTTGAACATTCAGTACTTC
TRBJ2-3 | NA | TRBV12-3/TRBV12-4 | NA | CASSSSGPADTQYF | TGTGCCAGCAGTTCTAGTGGCCCCGCAGATACGCAGTATTTT
TRBJ2-7 | NA | TRBV7-9 | NA | CASSSTHYEQYF | TGTGCCAGCAGCTCAACCCACTACGAGCAGTACTTC
TRBJ2-7 | NA | TRBV29-1 | NA | CSVQSMWGARDEQYF | TGCAGCGTCCAAAGCATGTGGGGCGCTCGGGACGAGCAGTACTTC
TRBJ2-3 | NA | TRBV12-3/TRBV12-4 | TRBD1 | CASSLAQGLADTQYF | TGTGCCAGCAGTTTAGCACAGGGGCTCGCGGATACGCAGTATTTT
TRBJ2-1 | NA | TRBV10-2 | NA | CASRDLQKSSYNEQFF | TGCGCCAGCAGAGACCTACAAAAGAGCTCCTACAATGAGCAGTTCTTC
TRBJ2-1 | few | TRBV5-1 | TRBD2 | CASSLTSGEYNEQFF | TGCGCCAGCAGCTTGACTAGCGGGGAATACAATGAGCAGTTCTTC